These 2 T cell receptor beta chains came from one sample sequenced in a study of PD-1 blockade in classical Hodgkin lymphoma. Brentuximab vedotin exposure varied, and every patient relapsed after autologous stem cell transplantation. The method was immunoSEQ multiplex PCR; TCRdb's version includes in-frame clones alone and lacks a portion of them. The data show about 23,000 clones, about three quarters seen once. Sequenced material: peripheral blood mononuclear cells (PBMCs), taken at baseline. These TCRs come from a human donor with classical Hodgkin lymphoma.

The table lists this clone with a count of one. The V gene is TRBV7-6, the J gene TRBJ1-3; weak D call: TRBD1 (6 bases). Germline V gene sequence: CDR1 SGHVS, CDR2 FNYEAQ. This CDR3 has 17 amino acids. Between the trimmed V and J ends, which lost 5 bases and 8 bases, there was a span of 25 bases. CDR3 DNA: TGTGCCAGCAGCCTGGGATCCAGGGGAGTTATCGGAGACACCATATATTTT. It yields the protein CASSLGSRGVIGDTIYF.

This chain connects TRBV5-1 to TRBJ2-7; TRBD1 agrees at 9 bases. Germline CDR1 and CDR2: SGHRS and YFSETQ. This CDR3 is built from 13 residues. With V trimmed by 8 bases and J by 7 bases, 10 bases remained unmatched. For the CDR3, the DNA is TGCGCCAGGACAGGGGGTAGACCTTCAGAGCAGTACGTC. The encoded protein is CARTGGRPSEQYV.